These 2 T cell receptor beta chains were sequenced from one sample in a study of T cell responses to AZD1222 COVID-19 vaccine. Generated by immunoSEQ multiplex PCR, the TCRdb table keeps only in-frame clones and is missing some. This table holds approximately 90,000 clones, about nine tenths found once. The sequencing here drew on peripheral blood, taken on day 0 of AZD1222 vaccination. The receptors stem from an adult in good health.

This clone was seen only once. The V call is TRBV4-3, the J call TRBJ2-7; no firm D call. The V end was cut by 0 bases, the J end by 1 base, with 7 bases between. The germline V gene has CDR1 LGHNA and CDR2 YSLEER. The CDR3 has 14 residues. CDR3 nucleotide sequence: TGCGCCAGCAGCCAAGACAGGTTATCCTACGAGCAGTACTTC. Translated, it gives CASSQDRLSYEQYF.

The genes are TRBV2 and TRBJ1-4; 7 bases align to TRBD1. Germline V CDR1 and CDR2: SNHLY, FYNNEI. The CDR3 is 15 residues long. With V trimmed by 5 bases and J by 4 bases, 7 bases remained unmatched. The CDR3 coding sequence is TGTGCCAGCAGTTCGGACAGGCAGGGTAATGAAAAACTGTTTTTT. It specifies CASSSDRQGNEKLFF.